Listed below are T cell receptor beta chains from one sample, sequenced in a study of response to subunit inactivated influenza vaccine. Each CDR3 protein is one row after TCRdb ran MiXCR on the RT-PCR reads. The sample gives 450,000 to 600,000 distinct CDR3 sequences, 6% to 9% of which show up once; 10% to 15% is in the top ten. The source material was PBMCs from blood, sampled about 23 months after vaccination. The receptor source for this set is a man aged 45 to 75 who received an inactivated influenza vaccine. Both conserved end residues are part of each CDR3. A D gene is named only where the DNA matches it firmly. Clone sizes are given selectively: once, few, many, or a class where the clone is expanded.

length,V,J,D,size,CDR3,DNA
14,TRBV6-1,TRBJ2-5,TRBD1,-,CASAWDRVSETQYF,TGTGCCAGCGCCTGGGACAGGGTCTCAGAGACCCAGTACTTC
15,TRBV4-2,TRBJ2-3,TRBD2,many,CASSQATSGRDTQYF,TGTGCCAGCAGCCAAGCTACTAGCGGGAGAGATACGCAGTATTTT
16,TRBV20-1,TRBJ2-1,TRBD2,many,CSATRLAGVGLNEQFF,TGCAGTGCCACAAGACTAGCGGGGGTGGGGCTCAATGAGCAGTTCTTC
16,TRBV5-6,TRBJ1-2,-,-,CASSRGQGGRLYGYTF,TGTGCCAGCAGCCGAGGTCAGGGAGGGCGCCTTTATGGCTACACCTTC
14,TRBV7-2,TRBJ2-1,TRBD2,many,CASSVGGGITEQFF,TGTGCCAGCAGCGTCGGGGGGGGGATCACTGAGCAGTTCTTC
15,TRBV20-1,TRBJ2-5,TRBD1,-,CSARTDRGYQETQYF,TGCAGTGCTAGGACGGACAGGGGGTACCAAGAGACCCAGTACTTC
14,TRBV12-3/TRBV12-4,TRBJ1-5,-,-,CASGRVGSNQPQHF,TGTGCCAGCGGTAGGGTAGGGAGCAATCAGCCCCAGCATTTT
14,TRBV20-1,TRBJ2-5,-,few,CSARDLGGTETQYF,TGCAGTGCTAGAGATCTTGGCGGAACCGAGACCCAGTACTTC
13,TRBV29-1,TRBJ2-2,-,many,CSVEEVFTGELFF,TGCAGCGTTGAAGAAGTTTTTACCGGGGAGCTGTTTTTT
14,TRBV5-6,TRBJ2-3,TRBD1,many,CASSGAGGRDTQYF,TGTGCCAGCAGCGGGGCAGGGGGAAGGGATACGCAGTATTTT